This TCR beta chain was identified in a study of Graves' ophthalmopathy and Graves' hyperthyroidism. Investigators amplified TCR beta CDR3 regions from RNA transcripts. HTBI primers were used in a first-round RT-PCR, which preceded a second-round multiplex PCR. TCRdb itself ran the multiplex PCR reads through MiXCR, one entry per CDR3 protein. Of approximately 330,000 distinct CDR3 sequences in the sample, around a sixth were seen once. The germline gives CDR1 ENHRY, CDR2 SYGVKD. Unmatched junction bases numbered 2, after V lost 0 bases and J lost 7 bases. The CDR3 is 16 amino acids. The gene calls are TRBV10-3 and TRBJ1-6, with 11 bases lining up with TRBD1. The sequenced sample was peripheral blood. The receptor's source is an adult man with Graves' ophthalmopathy. The CDR3 loop reads CAISESWDRGNSPLHF. The CDR3 DNA follows: TGTGCCATCAGTGAGTCTTGGGACAGGGGGAATTCACCCCTCCACTTT.